This T cell receptor (beta chain) appears in the sequencing data of a study of blood T cell repertoires in COVID-19 (dated by TCRdb to 2018 to 2021). Some background on the complete study: Samples covering the acute and convalescent phases of COVID-19 were provided by collaborators in the United States, Italy and Spain. The material from the prospective study consisted of cDNA or gDNA derived from T cells, B-cell-depleted T cells, or PBMCs. Deeply sampled blood TCRbeta repertoires from subjects exposed to, actively infected with, or recovered from COVID-19 were included in the dataset. A freely available public database, intended as a resource for researchers studying the immune response to SARS-CoV-2, is where the repertoires were released. Samples were obtained from the ongoing ImmuneRACE study (first 160 participants) and from roughly 1,300 subjects provided by 6 global collaborators. Nearly every sample came with metadata listing a de-identified subject ID, COVID-19 status, age in years and sex. Where available, HLA class I and class II types were taken from metadata supplied by the sample provider and were not determined by assay-based typing.

The paper's findings and limits, for the study overall: The quantity of clinical and demographic metadata differed by source and by participant and was supplied without curation.

Whole blood was collected in K2EDTA tubes by collaborating institutions according to the institutions' own protocols. For TCRbeta analysis, collaborators shipped samples in one of three forms: frozen whole blood, isolated PBMCs, or DNA extracted from either of those sample types. Its CDR3 holds 15 amino acids, cysteine through phenylalanine. Of all the DNA, just the CDR3 is kept, 45 bases in frame from base 1. CDR1 is given as SGHRS and CDR2 as YFSETQ, both from the germline V gene. Unmatched junction bases come to 3, with V trimmed by 3 bases and J by 2 bases. TCRbeta CDR3 regions were amplified from genomic DNA by means of the immunoSEQ Assay, a bias-controlled multiplex PCR. The study's own analysis went as follows. The number of nucleated cells in each sample was estimated by amplification of reference gene primers within the assay. To quantify the absolute abundance of each unique TCRbeta CDR3 rearrangement, sequence reads were collapsed and filtered. Productive Simpson clonality was computed per sample as the square root of Simpson's diversity index over productive rearrangements. TCRdb took over this immuneACCESS table, retaining in-frame rearrangements with V and J assigned. Such tables are incomplete; in checked studies, under half of the missing clones stem from an unresolved V gene, and the remainder is unexplained. V and J calls and clone size come straight from that table; D and trimming were deduced from the DNA. The sample records 120,000 to 150,000 clones, roughly 89% of which are singletons. Less than 0.95% of the sample is held by the ten biggest clonotypes.

In regard to this clone: It lacks a known antigen. Nothing much larger sits one base from this clone, and base qualities are not available.

The sequencing input was peripheral blood. The origin of this receptor is a woman in her fifties or sixties with acute or convalescent COVID-19. This receptor chain uses TRBV5-1 and TRBJ2-1, with 9 junctional bases fitting TRBD1. The sequence in DNA is TGCGCCAGCAGCTCGGGACAGGGCCCCTACAATGAGCAGTTCTTC. Its protein product is CASSSGQGPYNEQFF.